This paragraph reports one T cell receptor beta chain. Its antigen is undetermined. These data originate in a study of cytomegalovirus exposure and HLA in healthy donors. Study-wide results and limits: Reports showed the classifier diagnosing cytomegalovirus status with high specificity and sensitivity. Clonal expansion, a later analysis showed, was greater in HLA-associated TCR beta chains than in equally common others. The dataset shows that most TCR sequences were rare, while some public TCRs occurred in many donors.

The study ran its PCR with 60 Vbeta and 13 Jbeta primers. Generated by immunoSEQ multiplex PCR, the TCRdb table keeps only in-frame clones and is missing some. The table has some 200,000 clones, over 9.5% seen once. Trimming cost V 6 bases and J 3 bases; bases outside gene matches: 8. Looked up from germline, CDR1 is SGHDT and CDR2 is YYEEEE. The CDR3 is 14 amino acids. V usage is TRBV5-6 and J usage is TRBJ1-2, with TRBD1 matching over 7 bases. The receptor's source is a man in his fifties in good health and CMV-seropositive. Sequenced material: PBMCs. The CDR3 loop reads CASNGAGTDYGYTF. The CDR3 bases are TGTGCCAGCAACGGCGCCGGGACAGACTATGGCTACACCTTC.